This T cell receptor (beta chain) was recorded in a study of blood T cell repertoires in COVID-19. The V gene's germline CDR1 is MRHNA and CDR2 SNTAGT. V lost 5 bases to trimming and J lost 3 bases, with 17 bases between them. This CDR3 has 15 amino acids. Some clones are missing from TCRdb's copy, which holds only in-frame ones; the method was immunoSEQ multiplex PCR. The sample gives about 220,000 clones, 88% of which show up once; under 3% is in the top ten. The TCR sequence derives from a woman under 40 who had recovered from COVID-19. The chain joins TRBV6-4 to TRBJ2-7; D is possibly TRBD2 (6 bases). Source material: PBMCs or T cells enriched from blood (not recorded which). The CDR3 here is CASSPSGQGGYEQYF. The CDR3 DNA sequence: TGTGCCAGCAGTCCTTCCGGGCAGGGAGGCTACGAGCAGTACTTC.